The clone carrying this T cell receptor (beta chain) was observed a few times. The entry originates in a study of early T cells in non-severe SARS-CoV-2 infection. CDR3 length: 13 amino acids. Trimming removed 1 base from V and 4 bases from J, with 7 bases in between. TCRdb passed the 5' RACE reads through MiXCR, listing each CDR3 protein once. The data show some 96,000 distinct CDR3 sequences, 8% to 13% seen once. This chain links TRBV12-3 or TRBV12-4 with TRBJ1-1; D not resolved. This receptor was identified in an adult who was a healthcare worker with PCR-confirmed SARS-CoV-2 infection or an uninfected control (not recorded which). The starting material was whole blood, obtained at baseline. The CDR3 is CASSLVVGTEAFF. The CDR3 DNA reads TGTGCCAGCAGTTTAGTCGTGGGCACTGAAGCTTTCTTT.